Detailed here is one TCR beta chain. Its antigen is not known. TCRdb processed the RT-PCR reads anew with MiXCR; each CDR3 protein has one entry. The sample contains more than 200,000 distinct CDR3 sequences, roughly an eighth of which appear only once. This sample was included in a study of response to subunit inactivated influenza vaccine. General study results and limits: The authors suggested that few new T cells are recruited per seasonal influenza vaccination.

The CDR3 sequence is 18 residues long. Germline CDR1 SNHLY, CDR2 FYNNEI. V was trimmed by 8 bases and J by 0 bases, leaving 23 bases between them. This rearrangement joins TRBV2 to TRBJ2-1; weak D call: TRBD2 (7 bases). This TCR was recovered from a man aged 50-59 years who received an inactivated influenza vaccine. Sequenced material: non-naive T cells sorted from PBMCs, taken approximately 15 days before vaccination. The CDR3 DNA reads TGTGCCAGCTGTCCGGGGGCGGGGGCTATCAGCTCCTACAATGAGCAGTTCTTC. This codes for CASCPGAGAISSYNEQFF.